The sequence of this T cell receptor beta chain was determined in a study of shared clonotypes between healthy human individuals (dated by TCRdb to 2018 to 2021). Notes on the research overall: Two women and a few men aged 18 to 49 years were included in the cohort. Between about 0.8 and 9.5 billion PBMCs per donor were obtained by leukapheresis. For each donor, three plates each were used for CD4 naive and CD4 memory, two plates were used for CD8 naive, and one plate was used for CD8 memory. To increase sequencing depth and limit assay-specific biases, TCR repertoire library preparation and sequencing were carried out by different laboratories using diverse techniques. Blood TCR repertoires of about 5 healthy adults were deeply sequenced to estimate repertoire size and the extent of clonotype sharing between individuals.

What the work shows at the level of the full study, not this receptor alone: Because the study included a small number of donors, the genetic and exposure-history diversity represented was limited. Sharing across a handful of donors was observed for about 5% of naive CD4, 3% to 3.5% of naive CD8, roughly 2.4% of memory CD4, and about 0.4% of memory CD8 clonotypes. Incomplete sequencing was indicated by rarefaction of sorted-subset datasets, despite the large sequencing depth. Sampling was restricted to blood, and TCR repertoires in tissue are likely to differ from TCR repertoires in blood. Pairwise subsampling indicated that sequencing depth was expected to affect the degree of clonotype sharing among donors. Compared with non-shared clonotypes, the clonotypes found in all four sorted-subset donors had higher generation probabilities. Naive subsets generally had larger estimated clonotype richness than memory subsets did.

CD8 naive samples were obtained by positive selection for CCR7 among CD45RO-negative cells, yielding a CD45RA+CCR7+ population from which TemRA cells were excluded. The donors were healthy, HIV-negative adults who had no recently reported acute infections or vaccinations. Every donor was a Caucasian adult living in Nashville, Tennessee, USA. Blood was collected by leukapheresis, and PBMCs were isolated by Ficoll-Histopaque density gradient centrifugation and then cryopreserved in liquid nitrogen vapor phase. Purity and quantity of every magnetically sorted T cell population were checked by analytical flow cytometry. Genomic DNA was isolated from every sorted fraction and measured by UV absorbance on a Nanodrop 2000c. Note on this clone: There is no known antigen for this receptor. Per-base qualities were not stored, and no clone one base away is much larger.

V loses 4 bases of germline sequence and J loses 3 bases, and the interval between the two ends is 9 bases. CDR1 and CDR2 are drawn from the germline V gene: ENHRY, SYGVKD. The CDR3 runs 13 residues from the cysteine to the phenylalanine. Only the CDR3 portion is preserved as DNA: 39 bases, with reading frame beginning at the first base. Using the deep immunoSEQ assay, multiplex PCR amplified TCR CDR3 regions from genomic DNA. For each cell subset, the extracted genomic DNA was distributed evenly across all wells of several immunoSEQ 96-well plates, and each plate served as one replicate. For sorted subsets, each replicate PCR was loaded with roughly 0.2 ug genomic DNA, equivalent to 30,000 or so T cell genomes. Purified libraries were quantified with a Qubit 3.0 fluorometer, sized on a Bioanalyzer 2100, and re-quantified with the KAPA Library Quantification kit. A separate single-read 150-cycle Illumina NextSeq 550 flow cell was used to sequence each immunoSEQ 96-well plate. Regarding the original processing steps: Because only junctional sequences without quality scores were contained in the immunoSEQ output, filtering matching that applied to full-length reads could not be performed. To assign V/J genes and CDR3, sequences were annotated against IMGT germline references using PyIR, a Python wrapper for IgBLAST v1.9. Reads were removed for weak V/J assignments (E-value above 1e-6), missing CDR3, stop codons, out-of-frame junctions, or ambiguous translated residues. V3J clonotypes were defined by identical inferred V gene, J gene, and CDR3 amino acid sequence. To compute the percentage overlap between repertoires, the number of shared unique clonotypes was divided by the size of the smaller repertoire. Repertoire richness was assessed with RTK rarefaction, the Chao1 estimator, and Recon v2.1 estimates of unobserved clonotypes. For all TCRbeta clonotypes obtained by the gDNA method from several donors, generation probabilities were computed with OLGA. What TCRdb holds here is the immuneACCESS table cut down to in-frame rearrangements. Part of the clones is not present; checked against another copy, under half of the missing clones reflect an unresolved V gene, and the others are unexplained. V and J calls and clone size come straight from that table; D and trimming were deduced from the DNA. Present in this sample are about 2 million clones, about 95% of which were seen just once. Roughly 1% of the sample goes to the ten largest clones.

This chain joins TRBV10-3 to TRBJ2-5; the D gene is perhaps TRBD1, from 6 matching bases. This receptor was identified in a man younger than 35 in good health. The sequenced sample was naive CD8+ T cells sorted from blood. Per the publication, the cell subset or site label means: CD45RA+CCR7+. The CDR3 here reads CAISGAGEETQYF. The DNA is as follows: TGTGCCATCAGTGGGGCAGGGGAAGAGACCCAGTACTTC.